A selection of T cell receptor beta chains follows, all from one sample in a study of T cells in Graves' hyperthyroidism and ophthalmopathy. Each CDR3 protein gets one entry after TCRdb re-called the multiplex PCR reads with MiXCR. Of hundreds of thousands of distinct CDR3 sequences detected, under 25% appear once; the ten largest clones hold roughly a third. The source material was blood. All receptors derive from a man aged 30 to 45 with Graves' ophthalmopathy. Both conserved end residues are part of each CDR3. The D gene is left open where the match is weak. The size field is filled for only some rows; it gives once, few, many or a size class.

d_call: .; j_call: TRBJ1-5; clone_size: .; v_call: TRBV6-1; cdr3_aa: CASSADSAHQPQHF; cdr3_nt: TGTGCCAGCAGTGCGGACAGCGCCCATCAGCCCCAGCATTTT
d_call: .; j_call: TRBJ1-4; clone_size: .; v_call: TRBV2; cdr3_aa: CASSRQFLGEKLFF; cdr3_nt: TGTGCCAGCAGTCGACAATTTCTAGGGGAAAAACTGTTTTTT
d_call: TRBD1; j_call: TRBJ2-1; clone_size: once; v_call: TRBV2; cdr3_aa: CASTAGTGYNEQFF; cdr3_nt: TGTGCCAGCACTGCCGGGACAGGCTACAATGAGCAGTTCTTC
d_call: .; j_call: TRBJ2-3; clone_size: .; v_call: TRBV7-9; cdr3_aa: CASSLGNSDTQYF; cdr3_nt: TGTGCCAGCAGCTTAGGTAACTCAGATACGCAGTATTTT
d_call: .; j_call: TRBJ2-3; clone_size: .; v_call: TRBV30; cdr3_aa: CAWSPGSGTQYF; cdr3_nt: TGTGCCTGGAGCCCGGGAAGTGGAACGCAGTATTTT
d_call: TRBD2; j_call: TRBJ2-3; clone_size: many; v_call: TRBV12-3/TRBV12-4; cdr3_aa: CASSPLLAGGTDTQYF; cdr3_nt: TGTGCCAGCAGTCCCCTACTAGCGGGGGGCACAGATACGCAGTATTTT
d_call: .; j_call: TRBJ2-7; clone_size: few; v_call: TRBV28; cdr3_aa: CASSFGSGGLYEQYF; cdr3_nt: TGTGCCAGCAGTTTTGGATCCGGGGGGCTCTACGAGCAGTACTTC
d_call: TRBD1; j_call: TRBJ2-5; clone_size: .; v_call: TRBV20-1; cdr3_aa: CSAGERTGRETQYF; cdr3_nt: TGCAGTGCTGGGGAACGGACAGGGAGGGAGACCCAGTACTTC
d_call: .; j_call: TRBJ1-6; clone_size: many; v_call: TRBV30; cdr3_aa: CAWTLGQSFSPLHF; cdr3_nt: TGTGCCTGGACCCTCGGACAAAGCTTCTCACCCCTCCACTTT
d_call: TRBD1; j_call: TRBJ2-1; clone_size: few; v_call: TRBV12-3/TRBV12-4; cdr3_aa: CASSTGGYNEQFF; cdr3_nt: TGTGCCAGCAGCACAGGGGGCTACAATGAGCAGTTCTTC
d_call: TRBD1; j_call: TRBJ2-5; clone_size: few; v_call: TRBV6-1; cdr3_aa: CASSETGAQYF; cdr3_nt: TGTGCCAGCAGTGAGACAGGGGCCCAGTACTTC
d_call: TRBD1; j_call: TRBJ1-5; clone_size: many; v_call: TRBV12-3/TRBV12-4; cdr3_aa: CASKRDRDNQPQHF; cdr3_nt: TGTGCCAGCAAAAGGGACAGGGATAATCAGCCCCAGCATTTT
d_call: TRBD1; j_call: TRBJ2-7; clone_size: few; v_call: TRBV20-1; cdr3_aa: CSARDRKDYEQYF; cdr3_nt: TGCAGTGCTCGGGACAGGAAGGACTACGAGCAGTACTTC
d_call: .; j_call: TRBJ1-5; clone_size: .; v_call: TRBV4-1; cdr3_aa: CASSQESPGRYSNQPQHF; cdr3_nt: TGCGCCAGCAGCCAAGAATCCCCTGGCCGATATAGCAATCAGCCCCAGCATTTT
d_call: TRBD2; j_call: TRBJ2-1; clone_size: .; v_call: TRBV7-8; cdr3_aa: CASSSLRTEPGLAGPREQFF; cdr3_nt: TGTGCCAGCAGCTCCCTCAGGACAGAGCCGGGACTAGCGGGCCCCAGGGAGCAGTTCTTC
d_call: .; j_call: TRBJ2-5; clone_size: .; v_call: TRBV27; cdr3_aa: CASSLGHDVETQYF; cdr3_nt: TGTGCCAGCAGTTTAGGGCATGATGTTGAGACCCAGTACTTC
d_call: .; j_call: TRBJ1-2; clone_size: many; v_call: TRBV7-9; cdr3_aa: CASSLEGPTQGYTF; cdr3_nt: TGTGCCAGCAGCTTAGAAGGGCCAACTCAGGGCTACACCTTC
d_call: TRBD1; j_call: TRBJ2-1; clone_size: .; v_call: TRBV29-1; cdr3_aa: CSVGTGRSNEQFF; cdr3_nt: TGCAGCGTAGGGACAGGGCGATCGAATGAGCAGTTCTTC